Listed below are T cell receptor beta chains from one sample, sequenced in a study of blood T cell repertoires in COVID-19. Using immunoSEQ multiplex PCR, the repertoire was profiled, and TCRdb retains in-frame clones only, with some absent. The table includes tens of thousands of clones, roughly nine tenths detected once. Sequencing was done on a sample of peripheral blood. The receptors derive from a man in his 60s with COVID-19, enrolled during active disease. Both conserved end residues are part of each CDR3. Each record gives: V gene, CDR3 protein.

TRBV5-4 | CASSLAGASGADIQYF
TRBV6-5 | CASSPGQGLLKQYF
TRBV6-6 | CASNYGGGALSGYTF
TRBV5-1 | CASSLLAQTNTGELFF
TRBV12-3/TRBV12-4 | CASLRGAMAWAFF
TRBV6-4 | CASSDAYFEQFF
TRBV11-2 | CASSLPGAGAFF
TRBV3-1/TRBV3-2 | CASSQSPERDRSPLHF
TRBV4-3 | CASSQDLGRSTGAYGYTF
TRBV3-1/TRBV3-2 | CASSQDEGLAPGGDTQYF
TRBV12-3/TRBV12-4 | CAIPSDSYNEQFF
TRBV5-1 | CASRDTAGEDTQYF
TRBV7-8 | CASSPGGTTNSPLHF
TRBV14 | CASSGLAGLTDTQYF
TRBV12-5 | CASGLVLGRNPEAFF
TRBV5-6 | CASSSDRGLNEKLFF
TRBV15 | CATRLAGVTREQFF
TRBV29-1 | CSVGRDSGADTQYF
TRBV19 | CASSPQKAGMQQFF
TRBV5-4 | CASSFWGGGPNTEAFF
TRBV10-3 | CAIRDGRAGSEQYF
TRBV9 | CASSPGGTVPYEQYF
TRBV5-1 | CASSPVIAQSTDTQYF
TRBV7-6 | CASSLGRTGIYGYTF
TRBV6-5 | CASTPTGESSYEQYF
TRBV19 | CASSPRHHEKLFF
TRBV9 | CASSEGQGGTDTQYF
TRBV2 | CASSTTGGMRGYTF
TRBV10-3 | CAISDTRSEQYF
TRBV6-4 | CASSEAGGDTGELFF
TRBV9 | CASNSLEGRGTYGYTF